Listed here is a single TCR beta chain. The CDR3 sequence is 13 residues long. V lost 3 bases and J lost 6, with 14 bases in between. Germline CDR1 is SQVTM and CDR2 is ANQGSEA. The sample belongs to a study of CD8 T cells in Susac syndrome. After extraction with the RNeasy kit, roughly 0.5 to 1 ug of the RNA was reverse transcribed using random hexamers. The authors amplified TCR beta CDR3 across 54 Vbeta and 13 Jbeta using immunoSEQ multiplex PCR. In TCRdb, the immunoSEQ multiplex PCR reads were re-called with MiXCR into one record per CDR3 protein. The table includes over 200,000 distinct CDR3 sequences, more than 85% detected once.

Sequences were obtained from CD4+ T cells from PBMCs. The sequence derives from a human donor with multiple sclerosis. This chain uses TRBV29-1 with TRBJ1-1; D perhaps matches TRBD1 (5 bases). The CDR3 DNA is TGCAGCGTTGATGGGACGGGGAGCCCTGAAGCTTTCTTT. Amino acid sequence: CSVDGTGSPEAFF.